This T cell receptor beta chain derives from a study of T-cell memory formation after mild COVID-19. A single record per CDR3 protein comes from TCRdb applying MiXCR to the 5' RACE reads. The sample yields roughly 170,000 distinct CDR3 sequences, roughly 20% seen once. Germline V gene sequence: CDR1 DFQATT, CDR2 SNEGSKA (reference sequence). V lost 4 bases to trimming and J lost 6 bases, with 15 bases between them. The CDR3 has 13 amino acids. The chain couples TRBV20-1 to TRBJ1-2; D is unclear. This clonotype was obtained from a man younger than 35 who had mild COVID-19 (a few samples of this study predate the infection). Cell type and time point are not known. The sequencing sample was made of PBMCs or a T cell subset sorted from them (not recorded which). The CDR3 loop reads CSANLPGGNGYTF. The DNA for the CDR3 is TGCAGTGCTAACCTGCCGGGTGGGAATGGCTACACCTTC.